One sample yielded the 13 T cell receptor beta chains listed below, sequenced in a study of T cells after yellow fever vaccination (dated by TCRdb to between 2018 and 2021). The treatment or condition label here, explained by the study, means: live attenuated yellow fever vaccine strain. Library preparation used 5' RACE. The sequencing machine was an Illumina HiSeq 2500. The public reads were run again by TCRdb, first through fastp at Q25 and then through MiXCR, and only productive beta chains were kept. Each CDR3 protein appears once, grouped with its most common genes and DNA. The sample profile shows about 500,000 distinct CDR3 sequences; around 16% of them were found once. The ten largest clones represent around 16% of the sample. Material: PBMCs, obtained 4 to 5 days after the first yellow fever vaccination. Receptors originate from a man between 18 and 29 years old who received the YFV17D yellow fever vaccine.

This clonotype appeared a few times. The gene calls are TRBV20-1 and TRBJ2-2, with D perhaps given as TRBD1 or TRBD2 (7 bases each). The CDR3 runs to 16 residues. V was trimmed by 6 bases and J by 6 bases, leaving 23 bases between them. Germline loops: CDR1 DFQATT, CDR2 SNEGSKA (reference sequence). This CDR3 is CSARGGTSGRAGELFF. CDR3 sequence (DNA): TGCAGTGCCAGGGGGGGGACCTCTGGTCGGGCCGGGGAGCTGTTTTTT.

The rearrangement uses TRBV6-2 or TRBV6-3 and TRBJ2-3; 7 bases fit TRBD2. CDR1 and CDR2 from the germline V gene are MNHEY and SVGEGT. Trimming removed 7 bases from V and 8 bases from J; junction bases left unmatched: 12. The CDR3 runs 14 residues. The CDR3 is CASTLGWEGGTQYF. The CDR3 bases are TGTGCCAGCACCCTAGGGTGGGAGGGAGGTACGCAGTATTTT.

The chain employs TRBV5-1 and TRBJ2-1; D is ambiguous. This CDR3 has 14 residues. Germline CDR1 and CDR2: SGHRS and YFSETQ. Trimming cost V 6 bases and J 8 bases, with 18 bases left between them. CDR3 in DNA: TGCGCCAGCACCGCGCATGGAGCCGTCCATGAGCAGTTCTTC. Protein sequence: CASTAHGAVHEQFF.

This rearrangement joins TRBV20-1 to TRBJ1-2; 8 nucleotides align to TRBD1. Germline lookup yields CDR1 DFQATT and CDR2 SNEGSKA (reference sequence). Trimming cost V 1 base and J 2 bases; bases outside gene matches: 3. This CDR3 is 14 amino acids long. The CDR3 nucleotides are TGCAGTGCTAGAGCAGGGGGCGTAAACTATGGCTACACCTTC. Protein sequence: CSARAGGVNYGYTF.

This clonotype was observed a handful of times. The chain employs TRBV5-5 and TRBJ2-7; no definite D call. The CDR3 loop spans 12 amino acids. Germline V gene lookup returns CDR1 SGHKS and CDR2 YYEKEE (reference sequence). V lost 2 bases and J lost 7, with 10 bases in between. CDR3: CASSFASAEQYF. CDR3 bases: TGTGCCAGCAGCTTCGCGTCGGCTGAGCAGTACTTC.

This clonotype was observed a few times. V and J are TRBV7-8 and TRBJ1-2; D gene unclear. Trimming pared 1 base from V and 3 bases from J, leaving 21 bases between. The CDR3 extends over 18 amino acids. Germline CDR1 reads SGHVS; CDR2 reads FQNEAQ. CDR3 bases: TGTGCCAGCAGCTTAGTTAGGGCGCAAAGCAGACTCTACTATGGCTACACCTTC. This gives the protein CASSLVRAQSRLYYGYTF.

This chain joins TRBV19 and TRBJ2-5; 7 bases are shared with TRBD1. The CDR3 spans 13 residues. Germline loops: CDR1 LNHDA, CDR2 SQIVND (reference sequence). Trimming cost V 4 bases and J 6 bases; bases outside gene matches: 5. This CDR3 is CASSKDRWQTQYF. The CDR3, as DNA: TGTGCCAGTAGTAAGGACAGGTGGCAGACCCAGTACTTC.

J is TRBJ2-1 and V is TRBV28, with D uncertain. Germline V CDR1 and CDR2: MDHEN, SYDVKM. The CDR3 runs 17 residues. The ends were cut back, 2 bases at V and 7 bases at J, with 21 bases in the middle. In nucleotides, the CDR3 is TGTGCCAGCAGTTTAGGGTCCGGCACCGGCTTTGGGAATGAGCAGTTCTTC. It codes for CASSLGSGTGFGNEQFF.

The chain combines TRBV27 with TRBJ2-3; 13 nucleotides line up with TRBD2. Germline V gene sequence: CDR1 MNHEY, CDR2 SMNVEV (reference sequence). With 5 bases clipped from V and 4 bases from J, the junction kept 3 bases outside the gene matches. This CDR3 spans 15 amino acids. The CDR3 DNA sequence: TGTGCCAGCAGTGCGACTAGCGGGGGGCCAGATACGCAGTATTTT. This translates into CASSATSGGPDTQYF.

The rearrangement uses TRBV6-4 and TRBJ2-3; 12 bases line up with TRBD2. Trimming cost V 6 bases and J 3 bases; bases outside gene matches: 7. The CDR3 extends over 16 amino acids. Germline V CDR1 and CDR2: MRHNA, SNTAGT. Written as DNA, the CDR3 is TGTGCCAGCAGCGAAACTAGCGGGGGGTCTACAGATACGCAGTATTTT. Its protein product is CASSETSGGSTDTQYF.

The CDR3 protein is CASSLAKWPYEQYF. As DNA, the CDR3 is TGTGCCAGCAGCCTCGCGAAATGGCCCTACGAGCAGTACTTC. V is TRBV7-9 and J is TRBJ2-7; no clear D. V shed 5 bases and J shed 2 bases, with 13 bases lying between them. The CDR3 is 14 residues long. Germline loops: CDR1 SEHNR, CDR2 FQNEAQ (reference sequence).

The genes are TRBV2 and TRBJ2-5; D is possibly TRBD1 (6 bases). The CDR3 is 16 residues long. Trimming stripped 6 bases from V and 1 base from J, with 18 bases between. The germline CDR1 and CDR2 sequences are SNHLY and FYNNEI. The CDR3 reads CASSDIDRTFQETQYF. The CDR3 nucleotides are TGTGCCAGCAGCGATATCGACAGGACCTTCCAAGAGACCCAGTACTTC.

The chain joins TRBV20-1 to TRBJ2-3; D not resolved. This CDR3 spans 14 amino acids. Trimming took 3 bases from V and 5 from J, leaving 15 bases between them. CDR1 is DFQATT, CDR2 SNEGSKA, per germline (reference sequence). For the CDR3, the DNA is TGCAGTGCTAGTGGGCCTCTGGTTGGAGATACGCAGTATTTT. Translation: CSASGPLVGDTQYF.